This T cell receptor (beta chain) was captured in a study of blood T cell repertoires in COVID-19. Study background: Spain, Italy and the United States supplied samples that represented acute and convalescent COVID-19. Nucleic acid was either cDNA or gDNA, and it came from T cells, B-cell-depleted T cells, or PBMCs.

As processed by the authors: Scientists estimated how many nucleated cells there were by amplifying reference gene primers. The protocol was immunoSEQ multiplex PCR, while the TCRdb copy is restricted to in-frame clones and leaves out a portion. V and J calls and clone size are those listed in that table; D and trimming were worked out from the DNA. The repertoire consists of under 80,000 clones, with roughly nine tenths occurring once and the leading ten covering over 15%. The CDR3 totals 14 residues. V dropped 6 bases and J dropped 1; count of bases not matched to a gene: 4. The V gene's germline CDR1 is SNHLY and CDR2 FYNNEI.

Source material: peripheral blood. This chain uses TRBV2 with TRBJ1-1; 8 bases line up with TRBD1. This TCR derives from a man aged 80 or over in a cohort sampled during active COVID-19. CDR3 bases: TGTGCCAGCAGCTACGGACAGGGGAACACTGAAGCTTTCTTT. This encodes CASSYGQGNTEAFF. Combining the CDR3 with reference TRBV2 and TRBJ1-1 gives the whole variable domain EPEVTQTPSHQVTQMGQEVILRCVPISNHLYFYWYRQILGQKVEFLVSFYNNEISEKSEIFDDQFSVERPDGSNFTLKIRSTKLEDSAMYFCASSYGQGNTEAFFGQGTRLTVV.